This TCR beta chain was identified during a study of OX40 agonist ivuxolimab in advanced cancers. V was pared by 1 base and J by 2 bases, with 3 bases of the junction left unmatched. CDR1 and CDR2 from the germline V gene are SGHNT and YYREEE (reference sequence). The CDR3 loop spans 15 amino acids. Assay: immunoSEQ multiplex PCR; the TCRdb copy retains only in-frame clones and omits some. Among over 85,000 clones listed, approximately 87% were seen once. This receptor was taken from an adult with an advanced solid tumor such as melanoma, head and neck, liver or kidney cancer. The sample was CD4+ or CD8+ T cells sorted from blood, taken in a trial of the OX40 agonist ivuxolimab. The chain carries TRBV5-4 and TRBJ2-3; 8 positions agree with TRBD2. The CDR3 reads CASSLKAGDTDTQYF. CDR3 sequence (DNA): TGTGCCAGCAGCTTGAAAGCGGGGGACACAGATACGCAGTATTTT.